The sequence of this T cell receptor beta chain was determined in a study of T-cell memory formation after mild COVID-19. Study-wide results and limits: Shrinking CD4+ clones resided mostly in CM and EM, and CD8+ ones in EMRA. Prior to infection, memory already included some responding clones, suggesting cross-reactive memory joined.

J gave up 5 bases and V 5 bases, and 5 bases lay outside the gene matches. The CDR3 contains 14 residues. The germline V gene encodes CDR1 SGHTA and CDR2 FQGNSA. MiXCR, applied by TCRdb to the 5' RACE reads, yields one record per CDR3 protein. The sample shows 250,000 to 350,000 distinct CDR3 sequences, roughly a fifth of them seen only once. Details on this clonotype: Its antigen is still unknown.

The V and J genes are TRBV7-2 and TRBJ1-2; 10 nucleotides match TRBD1. Sample: PBMCs or a T cell subset sorted from them (not recorded which). This clonotype originated in a young man who had mild COVID-19 (a few samples of this study predate the infection). Cell type and time point are not known. CDR3 region: CASSADRGMYGYTF. The CDR3 region has the DNA TGTGCCAGCAGCGCGGACAGGGGGATGTATGGCTACACCTTC.